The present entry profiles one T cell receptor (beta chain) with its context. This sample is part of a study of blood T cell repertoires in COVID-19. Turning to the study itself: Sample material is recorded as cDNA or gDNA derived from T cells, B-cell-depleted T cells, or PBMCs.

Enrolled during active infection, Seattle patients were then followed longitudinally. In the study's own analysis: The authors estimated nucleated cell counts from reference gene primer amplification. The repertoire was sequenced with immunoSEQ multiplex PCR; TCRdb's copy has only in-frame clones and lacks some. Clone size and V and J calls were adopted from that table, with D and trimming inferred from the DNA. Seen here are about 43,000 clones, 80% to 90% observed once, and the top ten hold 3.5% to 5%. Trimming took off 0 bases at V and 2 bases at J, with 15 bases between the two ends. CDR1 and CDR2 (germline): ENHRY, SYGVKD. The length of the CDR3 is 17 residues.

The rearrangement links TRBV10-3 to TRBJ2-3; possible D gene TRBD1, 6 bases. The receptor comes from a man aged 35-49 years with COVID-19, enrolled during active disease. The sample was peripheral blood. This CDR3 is CAISESSGQGITDTQYF. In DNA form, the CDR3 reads TGTGCCATCAGTGAGTCCAGTGGGCAGGGGATCACAGATACGCAGTATTTT.